Included here is one T cell receptor (beta chain) sequence, with context. Its antigen remains unknown. Germline V gives CDR1 SGHTA, CDR2 FQGTGA. The CDR3 runs to 12 residues. The V and J ends lost 5 bases and 7 bases respectively, with 11 bases between them. Every subset's genomic DNA went evenly onto several immunoSEQ plates. Using immunoSEQ multiplex PCR, the repertoire was profiled, and TCRdb retains in-frame clones only, with some absent. This table has about 640,000 clones, around 72% appearing once. These data are taken from a study of shared clonotypes between healthy human individuals. Study background: CD4 naive and memory got three plates each, CD8 naive two, CD8 memory one.

Notes on the study in general: Genetic and exposure-history diversity was limited by the small donor number.

This receptor was taken from a woman in her 30s in good health. Sequencing was carried out using memory CD4+ T cells sorted from blood. Indicated subset: CD45RA-negative fraction. This chain uses TRBV7-3 with TRBJ2-5; D is possibly TRBD1 (5 bases). The CDR3 bases are TGTGCCAGCAGCCAAGGGGTTCCGACCCAGTACTTC. Translated, it gives CASSQGVPTQYF.